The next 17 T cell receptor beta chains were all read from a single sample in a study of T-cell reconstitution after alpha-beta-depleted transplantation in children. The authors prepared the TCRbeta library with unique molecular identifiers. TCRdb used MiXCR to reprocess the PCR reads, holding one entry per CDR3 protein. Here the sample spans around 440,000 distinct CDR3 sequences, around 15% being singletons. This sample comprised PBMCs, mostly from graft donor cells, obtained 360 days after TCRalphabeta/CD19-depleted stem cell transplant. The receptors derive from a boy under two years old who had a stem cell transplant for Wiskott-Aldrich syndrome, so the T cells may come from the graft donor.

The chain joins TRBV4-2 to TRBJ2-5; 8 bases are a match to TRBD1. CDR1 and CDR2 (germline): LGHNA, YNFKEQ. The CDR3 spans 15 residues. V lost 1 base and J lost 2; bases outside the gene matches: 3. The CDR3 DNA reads TGTGCCAGCAGCCAAGCCAACAGGGGGCAAGAGACCCAGTACTTC. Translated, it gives CASSQANRGQETQYF.

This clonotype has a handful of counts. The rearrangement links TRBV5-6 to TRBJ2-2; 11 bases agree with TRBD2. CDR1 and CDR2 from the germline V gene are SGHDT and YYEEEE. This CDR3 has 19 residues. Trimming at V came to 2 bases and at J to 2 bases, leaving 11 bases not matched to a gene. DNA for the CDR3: TGTGCCAGCAGCTTCTGGGAGCTAGCGGGAGGTCTCAACACCGGGGAGCTGTTTTTT. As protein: CASSFWELAGGLNTGELFF. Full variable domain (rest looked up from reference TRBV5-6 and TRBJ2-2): DAGVTQSPTHLIKTRGQQVTLRCSPKSGHDTVSWYQQALGQGPQFIFQYYEEEERQRGNFPDRFSGHQFPNYSSELNVNALLLGDSALYLCASSFWELAGGLNTGELFFGEGSRLTVL.

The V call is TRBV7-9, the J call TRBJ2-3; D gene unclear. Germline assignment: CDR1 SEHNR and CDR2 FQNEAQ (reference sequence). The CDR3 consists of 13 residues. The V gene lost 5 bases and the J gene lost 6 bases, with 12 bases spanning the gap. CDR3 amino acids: CASSRYFVDTQYF. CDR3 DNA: TGTGCCAGCAGCCGCTATTTTGTGGATACGCAGTATTTT.

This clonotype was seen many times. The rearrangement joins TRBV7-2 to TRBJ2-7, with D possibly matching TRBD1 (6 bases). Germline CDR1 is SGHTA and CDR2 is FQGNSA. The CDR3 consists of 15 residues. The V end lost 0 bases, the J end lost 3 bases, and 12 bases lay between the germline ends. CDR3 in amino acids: CASSLAHKGHYEQYF. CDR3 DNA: TGTGCCAGCAGCTTAGCGCATAAGGGACACTACGAGCAGTACTTC.

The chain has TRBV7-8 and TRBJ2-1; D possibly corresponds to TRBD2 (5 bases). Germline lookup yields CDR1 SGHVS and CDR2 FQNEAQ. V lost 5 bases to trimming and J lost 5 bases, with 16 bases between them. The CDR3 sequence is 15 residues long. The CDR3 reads CASSRTERRNNEQFF. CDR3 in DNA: TGTGCCAGCAGCCGGACTGAGCGGCGAAACAATGAGCAGTTCTTC.

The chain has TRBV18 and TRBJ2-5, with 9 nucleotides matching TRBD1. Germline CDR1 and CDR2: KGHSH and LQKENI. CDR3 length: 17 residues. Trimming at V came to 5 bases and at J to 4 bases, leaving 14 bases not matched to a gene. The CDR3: CASSNLLKGQGRETQYF. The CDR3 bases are TGTGCCAGCTCAAACCTTCTTAAAGGACAGGGGAGAGAGACCCAGTACTTC.

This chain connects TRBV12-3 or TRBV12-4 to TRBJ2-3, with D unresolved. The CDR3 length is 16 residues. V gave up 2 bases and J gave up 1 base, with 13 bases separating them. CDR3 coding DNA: TGTGCCAGCAGTTTAAGGGCTGCCGAGGGCACAGATACGCAGTATTTT. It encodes CASSLRAAEGTDTQYF.

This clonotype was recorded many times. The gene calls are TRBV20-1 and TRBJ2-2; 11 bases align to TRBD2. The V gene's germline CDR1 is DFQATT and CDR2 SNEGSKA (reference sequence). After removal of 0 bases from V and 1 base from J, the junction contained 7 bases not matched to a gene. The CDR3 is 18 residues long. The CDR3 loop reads CSARDSKGLAVNTGELFF. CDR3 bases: TGCAGTGCTAGAGATAGTAAGGGACTAGCGGTGAACACCGGGGAGCTGTTTTTT.

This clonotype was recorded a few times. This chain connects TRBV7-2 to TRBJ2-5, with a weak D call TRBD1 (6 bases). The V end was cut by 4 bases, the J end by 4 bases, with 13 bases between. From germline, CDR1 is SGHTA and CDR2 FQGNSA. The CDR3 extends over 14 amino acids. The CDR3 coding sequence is TGTGCCAGCAGCTCGACAGGACGAATAGAGACCCAGTACTTC. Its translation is CASSSTGRIETQYF.

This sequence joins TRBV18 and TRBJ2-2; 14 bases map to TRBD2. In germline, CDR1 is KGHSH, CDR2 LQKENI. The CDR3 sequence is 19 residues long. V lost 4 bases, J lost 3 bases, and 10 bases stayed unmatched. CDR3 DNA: TGTGCCAGCTCACGACGGGGACTAGCGGGAGCCCGGCACACCGGGGAGCTGTTTTTT. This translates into CASSRRGLAGARHTGELFF.

The CDR3 region is CASSYSMGQRNYEQYF. The DNA for the CDR3 is TGTGCCAGCAGTTACTCGATGGGACAGCGAAACTACGAGCAGTACTTC. The chain links TRBV6-2 or TRBV6-3 to TRBJ2-7; TRBD1 agrees at 7 bases. Trimming cost V 0 bases and J 3 bases; bases outside gene matches: 8. Germline V gene data show CDR1 as MNHEY and CDR2 as SVGEGT. The CDR3 has 16 residues.

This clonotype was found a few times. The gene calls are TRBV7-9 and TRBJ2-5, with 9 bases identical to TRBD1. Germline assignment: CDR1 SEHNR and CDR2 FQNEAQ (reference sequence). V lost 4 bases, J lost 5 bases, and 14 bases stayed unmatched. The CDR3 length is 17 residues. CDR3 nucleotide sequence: TGTGCCAGCAGCTCCCCGCTCGAACAGGGGGCGTACGAGACCCAGTACTTC. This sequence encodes CASSSPLEQGAYETQYF.

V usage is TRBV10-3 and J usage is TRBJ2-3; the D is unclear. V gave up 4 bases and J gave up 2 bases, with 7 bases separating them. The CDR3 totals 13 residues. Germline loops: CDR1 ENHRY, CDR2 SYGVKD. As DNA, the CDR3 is TGTGCCATCAGTGGGATGCCCACAGATACGCAGTATTTT. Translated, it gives CAISGMPTDTQYF.

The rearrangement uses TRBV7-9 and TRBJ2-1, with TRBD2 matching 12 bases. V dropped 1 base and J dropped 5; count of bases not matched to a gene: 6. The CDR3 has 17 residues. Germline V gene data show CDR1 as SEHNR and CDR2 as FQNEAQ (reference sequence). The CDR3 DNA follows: TGTGCCAGCAGCTTAGTGGCACTAGCGGGAGGACACAATGAGCAGTTCTTC. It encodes CASSLVALAGGHNEQFF.

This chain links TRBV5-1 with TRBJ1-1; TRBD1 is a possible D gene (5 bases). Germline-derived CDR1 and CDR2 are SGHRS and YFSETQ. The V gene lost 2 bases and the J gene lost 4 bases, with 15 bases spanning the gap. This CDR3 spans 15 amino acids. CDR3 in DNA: TGCGCCAGCAGCTTAATGGGGGTTGATGGCACTGAAGCTTTCTTT. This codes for CASSLMGVDGTEAFF.

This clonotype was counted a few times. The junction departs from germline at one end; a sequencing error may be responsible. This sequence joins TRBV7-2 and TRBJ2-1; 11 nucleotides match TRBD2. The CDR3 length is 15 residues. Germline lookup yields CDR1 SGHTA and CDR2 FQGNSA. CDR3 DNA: TGTGCCAGCAGTTTAGCGGGGGGGGCCTCCAATGAGCAGTTCTTC. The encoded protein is CASSLAGGASNEQFF.

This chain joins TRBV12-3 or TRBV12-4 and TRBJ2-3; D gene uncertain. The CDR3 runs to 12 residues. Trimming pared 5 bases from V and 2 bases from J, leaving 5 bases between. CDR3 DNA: TGTGCCAGCAGTGCCTACACAGATACGCAGTATTTT. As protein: CASSAYTDTQYF.